Below, one TCR beta chain is given with its context. Its antigen is not known. TCRdb keeps only in-frame clones here, not all; method: immunoSEQ multiplex PCR. The repertoire includes approximately 84,000 clones, around 86% of them detected once, and roughly 2.5% sits in the top ten. This entry is derived from a study of T cell responses to AZD1222 COVID-19 vaccine. Notes on the study in general: After two AZD1222 doses, spike-specific TCR breadth and depth rose versus day 0.

The V and J ends lost 7 bases and 4 bases respectively, with 14 bases between them. The CDR3 runs to 14 residues. CDR1 LNHDA and CDR2 SQIVND come from the germline V gene (reference sequence). This receptor was identified in an adult in good health. This chain joins TRBV19 and TRBJ1-5, with unresolved D. The sequencing here drew on peripheral blood, taken on day 0 of AZD1222 vaccination. The CDR3 protein is CASNGGESNQPQHF. The CDR3, as DNA: TGTGCCAGTAACGGCGGAGAGTCGAATCAGCCCCAGCATTTT.